These 16 T cell receptor beta chains share one sample of origin, sequenced in a study of T cells in localized non-small cell lung cancer. Clones were read by immunoSEQ multiplex PCR, and TCRdb kept only the in-frame ones, dropping some. The sample yields approximately 70,000 clones, about nine tenths seen once. The specimen comprised peripheral blood, sampled before any cancer treatment. All receptors derive from a male donor older than 55 with stage III squamous cell lung carcinoma.

The chain employs TRBV18 and TRBJ1-3, with unresolved D. V shed 0 bases and J shed 0 bases, with 9 bases lying between them. Looked up from germline, CDR1 is KGHSH and CDR2 is LQKENI. This CDR3 has 16 amino acids. The CDR3, as DNA: TGTGCCAGCTCACCACCGGGCAGGAACTCTGGAAACACCATATATTTT. Protein: CASSPPGRNSGNTIYF.

The J gene is TRBJ2-1, the V gene TRBV9; TRBD2 agrees at 11 bases. This CDR3 comprises 15 residues. The junction had 5 bases not matched to a gene; V was cut back by 0 bases and J by 9 bases. Germline CDR1 and CDR2: SGDLS and YYNGEE. The CDR3 loop reads CASSVVTSGGSEQFF. The CDR3 coding sequence is TGTGCCAGCAGCGTAGTTACTAGCGGGGGAAGTGAGCAGTTCTTC.

The V call is TRBV7-9, the J call TRBJ2-3; D remains ambiguous. Trimming pared 1 base from V and 2 bases from J, leaving 7 bases between. In germline, CDR1 is SEHNR, CDR2 FQNEAQ (reference sequence). The CDR3 is made up of 14 amino acids. The CDR3 nucleotides read TGTGCCAGCAGCTTAGGTGGCCTCACAGATACGCAGTATTTT. This codes for CASSLGGLTDTQYF.

J is TRBJ2-5 and V is TRBV7-2, with D possibly called TRBD1 or TRBD2 (7 bases each). Germline loops: CDR1 SGHTA, CDR2 FQGNSA. V was shortened by 5 bases and J by 4 bases, with 20 bases between the two germline ends. The CDR3 runs to 16 residues. CDR3 region: CASSPDPGGAGETQYF. The CDR3, as DNA: TGTGCCAGCAGCCCTGACCCAGGGGGGGCTGGAGAGACCCAGTACTTC.

This rearrangement joins TRBV6-5 to TRBJ1-2, with TRBD1 matching 7 bases. V dropped 6 bases and J dropped 8; count of bases not matched to a gene: 6. From germline, CDR1 is MNHEY and CDR2 SVGAGI. The CDR3 totals 12 residues. The CDR3 protein is CASSYTGDGYTF. The CDR3 DNA reads TGTGCCAGCAGCTATACAGGGGACGGCTACACCTTC.

V and J are TRBV4-2 and TRBJ2-7; D is ambiguous. CDR1 is LGHNA, CDR2 YNFKEQ, per germline. CDR3 size: 12 residues. V lost 0 bases and J lost 8, with 8 bases in between. The CDR3 DNA sequence: TGTGCCAGCAGCCAAGAGGGATGGAAGCAGTACTTC. This sequence encodes CASSQEGWKQYF.

The chain is built from TRBV6-6 and TRBJ2-5; TRBD1 matches 7 bases. CDR1 and CDR2 (germline): MNHNY, SVGAGI (reference sequence). The CDR3 has 16 amino acids. V gave up 1 base and J gave up 0 bases; unmatched junction bases: 5. The CDR3: CASSYLAGGNQETQYF. The CDR3 DNA sequence: TGTGCCAGCAGTTACTTGGCAGGGGGTAACCAAGAGACCCAGTACTTC.

This clone has just a few counts. The rearrangement joins TRBV5-1 to TRBJ1-6; possible D gene TRBD1, 5 bases. V shed 4 bases and J shed 5 bases, with 13 bases lying between them. Per germline, CDR1 SGHRS and CDR2 YFSETQ. This CDR3 is built from 15 residues. The CDR3 here is CASSPQGIDNSPLHF. In DNA, the CDR3 is TGCGCCAGCAGCCCCCAGGGAATTGATAATTCACCCCTCCACTTT.

The chain links TRBV6-5 to TRBJ1-2; TRBD1 agrees at 9 bases. CDR1 is MNHEY and CDR2 is SVGAGI in the germline V gene. After removal of 4 bases from V and 7 bases from J, the junction contained 4 bases not matched to a gene. The CDR3 covers 13 residues. The CDR3 DNA reads TGTGCCAGCAGTTCACAGGGGGCCCGTGGCTACACCTTC. It specifies CASSSQGARGYTF.

J is TRBJ2-6 and V is TRBV30, with 9 positions matching TRBD1. Germline-derived CDR1 and CDR2 are GTSNPN and SVGIG (reference sequence). Trimming took 4 bases from V and 2 from J; bases not matched to a gene: 9. The CDR3 extends over 17 amino acids. The CDR3 loop reads CAWTPTGGITGANVLTF. The DNA for the CDR3 is TGTGCCTGGACCCCGACAGGGGGAATAACTGGGGCCAACGTCCTGACTTTC. Full variable domain (outside the CDR3, taken from reference TRBV30 and TRBJ2-6): SQTIHQWPATLVQPVGSPLSLECTVEGTSNPNLYWYRQAAGRGLQLLFYSVGIGQISSEVPQNLSASRPQDRQFILSSKKLLLSDSGFYLCAWTPTGGITGANVLTFGAGSRLTVL.

The CDR3 sequence is CASSSIVPKTGELFF. The CDR3 DNA sequence: TGTGCCAGCAGCTCCATCGTACCAAAAACCGGGGAGCTGTTTTTT. The rearrangement uses TRBV7-2 and TRBJ2-2; D not resolved. This CDR3 has 15 amino acids. The germline gives CDR1 SGHTA, CDR2 FQGNSA. Trimming pared 4 bases from V and 5 bases from J, leaving 14 bases between.

The chain is built from TRBV7-2 and TRBJ1-2, with TRBD1 as a possible D gene (6 bases). The CDR3 extends over 13 amino acids. Germline assignment: CDR1 SGHTA and CDR2 FQGNSA. V was cut by 6 bases and J by 7 bases, with 15 bases left in between. Here the CDR3 reads CASSPIWTVGYTF. DNA for the CDR3: TGTGCCAGCAGTCCTATTTGGACAGTTGGCTACACCTTC.

The genes are TRBV10-2 and TRBJ2-3; possibly TRBD1 for D (5 bases). Trimming left V 3 bases short and J 0 bases short, with 16 bases between. Germline-derived CDR1 and CDR2 are WSHSY and SAAADI. The CDR3 is 17 amino acids. CDR3 DNA sequence: TGCGCCAGCAGTGAAACGGACAAATTCACTAGCACAGATACGCAGTATTTT. Translation gives CASSETDKFTSTDTQYF.

This chain connects TRBV2 to TRBJ1-2; 8 nucleotides match TRBD1. The CDR3 spans 14 residues. Germline lookup yields CDR1 SNHLY and CDR2 FYNNEI. V shed 6 bases, J shed 4 bases, and the junction held 7 bases outside the gene matches. For the CDR3, the DNA is TGTGCCAGCAGGGGACAGGTTGCTTTCTATGGCTACACCTTC. Its protein is CASRGQVAFYGYTF.

The chain uses TRBV11-2 and TRBJ2-5, with 14 bases lining up with TRBD2. CDR3 length: 17 residues. With V trimmed by 5 bases and J by 4 bases, 9 bases remained unmatched. Germline-derived CDR1 and CDR2 are SGHAT and FQNNGV. This CDR3 reads CASSMTSGGAGRETQYF. In nucleotides, the CDR3 is TGTGCCAGCAGCATGACTAGCGGGGGGGCCGGGAGAGAGACCCAGTACTTC.

The chain couples TRBV7-2 to TRBJ1-3; D perhaps matches TRBD1 (5 bases). This CDR3 has 15 amino acids. The germline CDR1 and CDR2 sequences are SGHTA and FQGNSA. Trimming left V 1 base short and J 7 bases short, with 14 bases between. The CDR3 is CASSLVGSGGNTIYF. The CDR3, as DNA: TGTGCCAGCAGCTTAGTCGGGTCGGGGGGGAACACCATATATTTT.